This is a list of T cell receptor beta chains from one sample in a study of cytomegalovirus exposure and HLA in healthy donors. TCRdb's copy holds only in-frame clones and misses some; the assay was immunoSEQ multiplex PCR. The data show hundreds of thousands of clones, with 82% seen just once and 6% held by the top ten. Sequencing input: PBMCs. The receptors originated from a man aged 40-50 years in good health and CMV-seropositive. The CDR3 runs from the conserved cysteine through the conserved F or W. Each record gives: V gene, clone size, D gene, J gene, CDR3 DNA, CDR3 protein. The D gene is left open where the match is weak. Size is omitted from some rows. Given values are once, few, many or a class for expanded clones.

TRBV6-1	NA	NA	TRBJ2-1	TGTGCCAGCAGTTTATCGGGGATCTCCTACAATGAGCAGTTCTTC	CASSLSGISYNEQFF
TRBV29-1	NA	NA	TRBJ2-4	TGCAGCGTTGAAGCGCAGGGCATCAACATTCAGTACTTC	CSVEAQGINIQYF
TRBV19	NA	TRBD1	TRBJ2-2	TGTGCCAGTAGCCGGACAGGCTTGAACACCGGGGAGCTGTTTTTT	CASSRTGLNTGELFF
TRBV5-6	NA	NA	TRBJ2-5	TGTGCCAGCAGCCTGGCGTCAGGAACCTACCCCCCACAAGAGACCCAGTACTTC	CASSLASGTYPPQETQYF
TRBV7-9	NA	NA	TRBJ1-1	TGTGCCAGCAGCTTAGTCCCTTTTGAAGCTTTCTTT	CASSLVPFEAFF
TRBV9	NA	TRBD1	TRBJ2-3	TGTGCCAGCAGCGCGCGACGCTCCGGGACAGGGGGAGATACGCAGTATTTT	CASSARRSGTGGDTQYF
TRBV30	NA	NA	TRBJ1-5	TGTGCCTGGAATCGAGCCGGCAATCAGCCCCAGCATTTT	CAWNRAGNQPQHF
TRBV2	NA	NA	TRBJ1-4	TGTGCCAGCAGTGAACAAGGGGTATATGAAAAACTGTTTTTT	CASSEQGVYEKLFF
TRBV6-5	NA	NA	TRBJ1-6	TGTGCCAGCAGTCAGGGGACGGTTGATAATTCACCCCTCCACTTT	CASSQGTVDNSPLHF
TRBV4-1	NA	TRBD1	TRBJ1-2	TGCGCCAGCAGCCAAGTTGTGAGGGACAGCGTGGTCTATGGCTACACCTTC	CASSQVVRDSVVYGYTF
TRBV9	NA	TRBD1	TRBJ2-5	TGTGCCAGCAGCGGTCGACAGGGCCAAGAGACCCAGTACTTC	CASSGRQGQETQYF
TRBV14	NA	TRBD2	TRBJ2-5	TGTGCCAGCAGCCTTTGGCTAGCGGGAGGGACGGAGACCCAGTACTTC	CASSLWLAGGTETQYF
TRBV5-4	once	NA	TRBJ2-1	TGTGCCAGCAGCCCCCAGACAGCCCCCAATGAGCAGTTCTTC	CASSPQTAPNEQFF
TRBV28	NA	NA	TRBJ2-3	TGTGCCAGCAGCTATTCTAGCAAGGGAGTGGAGGATACGCAGTATTTT	CASSYSSKGVEDTQYF
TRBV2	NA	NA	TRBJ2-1	TGTGCCAGCAGTCGCACTAGAGCTTCCTACAATGAGCAGTTCTTC	CASSRTRASYNEQFF
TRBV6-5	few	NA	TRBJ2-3	TGTGCCAGCAGTTACGTAGAGGGTTTTAGCACAGATACGCAGTATTTT	CASSYVEGFSTDTQYF
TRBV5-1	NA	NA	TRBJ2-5	TGCGCCAGCAGCTTGGTAGGGCAGTTCCAGGGGACCCAGTACTTC	CASSLVGQFQGTQYF
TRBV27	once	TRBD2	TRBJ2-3	TGTGCCAGCAGTTTATCGGGCGGGGGGATCACAGATACGCAGTATTTT	CASSLSGGGITDTQYF
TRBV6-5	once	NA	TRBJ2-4	TGTGCCAGCAGTTCTGGGACACCCAAAGCCAAAAACATTCAGTACTTC	CASSSGTPKAKNIQYF
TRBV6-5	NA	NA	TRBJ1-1	TGTGCCAGCAATGACGGGGCTGAAGCTTTCTTT	CASNDGAEAFF
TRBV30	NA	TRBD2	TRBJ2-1	TGTGCCTGGAGTGCCGCGACTAGCGGGAGCTCCTACAATGAGCAGTTCTTC	CAWSAATSGSSYNEQFF
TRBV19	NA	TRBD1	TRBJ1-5	TGTGCCAGTAGTATCCCGACAGGGGGCCGCAATCAGCCCCAGCATTTT	CASSIPTGGRNQPQHF
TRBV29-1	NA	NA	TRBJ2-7	TGCAGCGTTGAAAGAGCGATCAGCGGGTCCTACGAGCAGTACTTC	CSVERAISGSYEQYF
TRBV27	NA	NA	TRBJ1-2	TGTGCCAGCAGTATCAGGGCCTCAGGTAGTGGCTACACCTTC	CASSIRASGSGYTF
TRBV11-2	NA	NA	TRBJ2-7	TGTGCCAGCAGCCCGACCGGGAGCCCTCAGCGATACTTC	CASSPTGSPQRYF